The rows below give T cell receptor beta chains drawn from one sample of a study of PD-1 blockade in classical Hodgkin lymphoma. Only in-frame clones appear in the TCRdb table, and some are missing; sequencing was by immunoSEQ multiplex PCR. Found here are 55,000 to 80,000 clones, more than 70% of them singletons; the top ten hold around an eighth. The sample here was peripheral blood mononuclear cells (PBMCs), taken at baseline. Receptors originate from a human donor with classical Hodgkin lymphoma. Both conserved end residues are part of each CDR3. A D gene is named only where the DNA matches it firmly. Some rows mark clone size as missing; the rest say once, few, many or name a class of expanded clone.

length	D	V	size	J	DNA	CDR3
15	TRBD1	TRBV4-2	-	TRBJ1-4	TGTGCCAGCAGCCGAGGGACAGGGAAGGGGGAAAAACTGTTTTTT	CASSRGTGKGEKLFF
16	TRBD1	TRBV6-6	once	TRBJ1-5	TGTGCCAGCAGTTCCCGGGACAGGGGTGGCAATCAGCCCCAGCATTTT	CASSSRDRGGNQPQHF
12	-	TRBV25-1	-	TRBJ2-7	TGTGCCACTGACTTGGGGAACTACGAGCAGTACTTC	CATDLGNYEQYF
15	TRBD1	TRBV7-7	-	TRBJ1-4	TGTGCCAGCAGCCTAGGACAGGGGGCGGATGAAAAACTGTTTTTT	CASSLGQGADEKLFF
20	TRBD2	TRBV4-3	-	TRBJ2-3	TGCGCCAGCAGCCAAGACTTCGCCTTCTGGCGGGGGGGGTCTGAGGATACGCAGTATTTT	CASSQDFAFWRGGSEDTQYF
13	-	TRBV27	once	TRBJ1-4	TGTGCCAGCAGTTACGTGGGGGATGAAAAACTGTTTTTT	CASSYVGDEKLFF
15	-	TRBV30	-	TRBJ2-1	TGTGCCTGGAGTGTGGGGCCAGCGGTCTCCAATGAGCAGTTCTTC	CAWSVGPAVSNEQFF
16	TRBD2	TRBV2	-	TRBJ2-2	TGTGCCAGCACTAGACTAGCGGGGGTCCACACCGGGGAGCTGTTTTTT	CASTRLAGVHTGELFF
16	-	TRBV4-3	-	TRBJ1-4	TGCGCCAGCAGCCAAGTTTACCAACGGGACGCCCAAAAACTGTTTTTT	CASSQVYQRDAQKLFF
15	-	TRBV10-3	-	TRBJ1-1	TGTGCCATCAGTGACCTTGGAGGGGCCTCCACTGAAGCTTTCTTT	CAISDLGGASTEAFF
13	-	TRBV6-5	-	TRBJ1-2	TGTGCCAGCAGTGAGGTCGCAGGCCGGAGCTACACCTTC	CASSEVAGRSYTF
15	-	TRBV5-6	-	TRBJ2-5	TGTGCCAGCAGCCGAGCGGACAGCTACCAAGAGACCCAGTACTTC	CASSRADSYQETQYF
13	-	TRBV6-6	-	TRBJ1-3	TGTGCCGTAAAGGGCTCCGTCGGAAACACCATATATTTT	CAVKGSVGNTIYF
13	-	TRBV6-4	-	TRBJ2-1	TGTGCCAGCAGTGTCTCATACTACAATGAGCAGTTCTTC	CASSVSYYNEQFF
18	-	TRBV5-6	once	TRBJ1-1	TGTGCCAGCAGCGGTGGACTAGGGATCTTCGGGATGAGCACTGAAGCTTTCTTT	CASSGGLGIFGMSTEAFF
13	-	TRBV6-4	-	TRBJ2-1	TGTGCCAGCAGTGACGACACCCACAATGAGCAGTTCTTC	CASSDDTHNEQFF
13	TRBD1	TRBV2	few	TRBJ2-7	TGTGCCAGCACCCGGGACAGCTCCTACGAGCAGTACTTC	CASTRDSSYEQYF
12	-	TRBV5-5	-	TRBJ2-1	TGTGCCAGCAATCAGGGGCACAATGAGCAGTTCTTC	CASNQGHNEQFF
16	-	TRBV28	-	TRBJ2-3	TGTGCCAGCAGTCCCGAGCTGGGCGGGGGCACAGATACGCAGTATTTT	CASSPELGGGTDTQYF
14	-	TRBV4-2	-	TRBJ2-1	TGTGCCAGCAGCTCTGGGGGTCTATACAATGAGCAGTTCTTC	CASSSGGLYNEQFF
14	-	TRBV5-4	-	TRBJ1-3	TGTGCCAGCAGCTCCGAGATTTTGGGAAACACCATATATTTT	CASSSEILGNTIYF
14	TRBD1	TRBV5-1	-	TRBJ2-7	TGCGCCAGCAGCTCGACAGGGAGAACCTACGAGCAGTACTTC	CASSSTGRTYEQYF
16	-	TRBV6-6	-	TRBJ1-6	TGTGCCAGCAGTTACGCCGACATGCGAGGCGATTCACCCCTCCACTTT	CASSYADMRGDSPLHF
16	TRBD1	TRBV7-8	-	TRBJ2-1	TGTGCCAGCAGCTTATCGACAGGGTCCTCCTACAATGAGCAGTTCTTC	CASSLSTGSSYNEQFF
13	-	TRBV19	-	TRBJ1-5	TGTGCCAGTAGCCCAGGGTCTGGTCAGCCCCAGCATTTT	CASSPGSGQPQHF
15	-	TRBV30	-	TRBJ1-2	TGTGCCTGGAGTGTACGCCCGGGTGGAGGGGCTGGCTACACCTTC	CAWSVRPGGGAGYTF
14	TRBD1	TRBV7-9	-	TRBJ1-1	TGTGCCAGCAATACCGGGACAGGACACACTGAAGCTTTCTTT	CASNTGTGHTEAFF
17	-	TRBV19	-	TRBJ1-1	TGTGCCAGTAGTATAGGTTTTGGGAGGTACATGAACAGTGAAGCTTTCTTT	CASSIGFGRYMNSEAFF
17	-	TRBV7-8	once	TRBJ1-5	TGTGCCAGCAGCTTATCTTCCCCTGACATTAGCAATCAGCCCCAGCATTTT	CASSLSSPDISNQPQHF
14	TRBD1	TRBV11-2	-	TRBJ2-7	TGTGCCAGCAGCATCGGGACAGGGGACTACGAGCAGTACTTC	CASSIGTGDYEQYF
13	-	TRBV6-1	-	TRBJ1-5	TGTGCCAGCAGTGAAAGGTTGGGGCAGCCCCAGCATTTT	CASSERLGQPQHF
15	TRBD1	TRBV11-2	-	TRBJ1-4	TGTGCCAGCAGCCTCAGGGGACAGACTAATGAAAAACTGTTTTTT	CASSLRGQTNEKLFF
13	-	TRBV19	-	TRBJ1-3	TGTGCCAGTAGTATGGGAGGCTGGCACACCATATATTTT	CASSMGGWHTIYF
16	-	TRBV21-1	-	TRBJ1-5	TGTGCCAGCAGCAAACTCCGGGACAGGGAGAATCAGCCCCAGCATTTT	CASSKLRDRENQPQHF
14	TRBD1	TRBV5-4	-	TRBJ1-2	TGTGCCAGCACCTCCGGGACAGGAGGGTATGGCTACACCTTC	CASTSGTGGYGYTF
13	-	TRBV21-1	-	TRBJ2-1	TGTGCCAGCAGCAAGGCACAGGGGAATGAGCAGTTCTTC	CASSKAQGNEQFF
18	TRBD1	TRBV28	-	TRBJ2-7	TGTGCCAGCAGGACCCCCTATGTGACGGGACAGGGTGCCTACGAGCAGTACTTC	CASRTPYVTGQGAYEQYF
14	-	TRBV16	-	TRBJ2-5	TGTGCCAGCAGCCGTTGGGTTGAGGGAGAGACCCAGTACTTC	CASSRWVEGETQYF
16	TRBD2	TRBV5-1	-	TRBJ2-5	TGCGCCAGCAGCTTGGCAGCGGGGGGGCCGGGGGAGACCCAGTACTTC	CASSLAAGGPGETQYF
13	-	TRBV7-3	-	TRBJ2-2	TGTGCCAGCAGCCGATCGCAGGGCGGGGAGCTGTTTTTT	CASSRSQGGELFF
15	-	TRBV19	-	TRBJ1-6	TGTGCCAGTAGCCAAACAGGGAACTATAATTCACCCCTCCACTTT	CASSQTGNYNSPLHF
18	-	TRBV11-2	-	TRBJ1-4	TGTGCCAGCAGCAGGCGGGGTCTGGCGCACACGAATAATGAAAAACTGTTTTTT	CASSRRGLAHTNNEKLFF
13	-	TRBV27	few	TRBJ2-3	TGTGCCAGCAGGAGACCTAGCACAGATACGCAGTATTTT	CASRRPSTDTQYF
13	-	TRBV6-5	-	TRBJ2-7	TGTGCCAGCGTGCTGGGGGTGAGTTACGAGCAGTACTTC	CASVLGVSYEQYF
17	TRBD1	TRBV7-2	once	TRBJ2-3	TGTGCCAGCAGCTTTAAGCTGAGACAGGGGGCTGGAGATACGCAGTATTTT	CASSFKLRQGAGDTQYF
13	-	TRBV6-5	-	TRBJ1-6	TGTGCCAGCACCCCCGGGGGGGAGATACCCCTCCACTTT	CASTPGGEIPLHF
14	-	TRBV7-9	few	TRBJ1-1	TGTGCCAGCGAAAGCAGGGGAGTGAACACTGAAGCTTTCTTT	CASESRGVNTEAFF
15	TRBD1	TRBV7-2	-	TRBJ1-5	TGTGCCAGCAGCTTAGGGTCCGCACAGGGGCAGCCCCAGCATTTT	CASSLGSAQGQPQHF
14	TRBD1	TRBV7-6	few	TRBJ1-5	TGTGCCAGCAGCTCCCAGGGGGAGGGTCAGCCCCAGCATTTT	CASSSQGEGQPQHF